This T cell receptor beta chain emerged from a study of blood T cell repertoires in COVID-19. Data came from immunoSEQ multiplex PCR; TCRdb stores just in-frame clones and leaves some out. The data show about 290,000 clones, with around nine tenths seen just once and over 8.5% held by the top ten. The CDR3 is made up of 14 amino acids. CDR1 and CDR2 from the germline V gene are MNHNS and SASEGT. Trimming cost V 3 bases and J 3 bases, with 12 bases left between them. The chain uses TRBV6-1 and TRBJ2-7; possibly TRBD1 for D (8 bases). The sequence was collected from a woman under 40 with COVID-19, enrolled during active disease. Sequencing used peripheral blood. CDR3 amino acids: CASSDTGGGYEQYF. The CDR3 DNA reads TGTGCCAGCAGTGACACAGGGGGGGGCTACGAGCAGTACTTC.